This T cell receptor beta chain is from a study of Ad26.COV2.S vaccination and SARS-CoV-2 variants. About the study: Donor participated within the Ad26.COV2.S arm of the COV1001 trial. Intramuscularly, Ad26.COV2.S was given either once or twice, 56 days apart. General study points: Spike-specific TCR breadth was greater in vaccine than placebo recipients. Total T cell responses may have been underestimated by the TCR breadth and depth analyses.

The assay was immunoSEQ multiplex PCR, and TCRdb's table has in-frame clones only and misses some. The sample records around 300,000 clones, around 89% being singletons. This CDR3 comprises 10 residues. The V gene's germline CDR1 is DFQATT and CDR2 SNEGSKA (reference sequence). Trimming stripped 7 bases from V and 5 bases from J, with 7 bases between. Treatment noted: about 20 received Ad26.COV2.S at low or high dose, single or two shots; several received placebo; per-sample allocation not given. Collection of the samples took place on day 63 after the first injection of vaccine or placebo. Remarks on this clone: Its cognate antigen is unknown.

The rearrangement joins TRBV20-1 to TRBJ2-3; tentative D call: TRBD2 (6 bases). The sequence was collected from a person between 18 and 65 years old who received the Ad26.COV2.S COVID-19 vaccine or a placebo. The sample consisted of peripheral blood, taken in a trial of Ad26.COV2.S vaccine versus placebo. The CDR3: CSGGGDTQYF. The CDR3 DNA follows: TGCAGTGGGGGAGGAGATACGCAGTATTTT.